This T cell receptor beta chain is drawn from a study of T cell responses to AZD1222 COVID-19 vaccine. In the case of this clone: What it binds is unknown.

The CDR3 covers 17 residues. V shed 1 base and J shed 9 bases, with 19 bases lying between them. CDR1 and CDR2 (germline): SGHTA, FQGTGA. TCRdb's table, derived via immunoSEQ multiplex PCR, lists solely in-frame clones and lacks some. Among 110,000 to 150,000 clones listed, under 95% were seen once. Study conclusions and caveats: Clonal diversity was possibly underestimated; the donors were predominantly white British and more often female.

Specimen: peripheral blood, collected on day 0 of AZD1222 vaccination. V and J are TRBV7-3 and TRBJ2-6, with a possible D match to TRBD2 (6 bases). This TCR was sampled from an adult in good health. The CDR3 sequence: CASSLIPTRPGGNVLTF. CDR3 in DNA: TGTGCCAGCAGCTTAATTCCGACTAGACCTGGAGGCAACGTCCTGACTTTC.